The present T cell receptor (beta chain) was sequenced within a study of CD8+ T cells in alopecia areata (dated by TCRdb to 2016 to 2019). Regarding the study in general: Treated patients were enrolled in an open-label pilot trial of oral tofacitinib at 5 to 10 mg twice daily for moderate-to-severe alopecia areata. Patients stayed on tofacitinib for 6 to 18 months and then had 6 months of follow-up off drug so that delayed response and recurrence could be assessed. In both human patients and the C3H/HeJ mouse model, the study applied high-throughput TCRbeta sequencing to look at T cell clonal expansion in alopecia areata. On the human side, TCRbeta sequencing was run on scalp tissue and on sorted CD4+ and CD8+ peripheral blood T cells from healthy controls and from alopecia areata patients with either patchy or totalis/universalis disease. Patients on tofacitinib were biopsied at baseline and after 4 and 24 weeks of treatment, and several of the patients also had a later scalp biopsy. Scalp clonality was compared among normal scalp (n=4), patchy alopecia areata scalp (n=8), and alopecia totalis/universalis scalp (n=8). RNA came from the PAXgene miRNA kit for fixed scalp, the miRNeasy kit for PBMCs, and the RNeasy kit for mouse skin. TCRbeta CDR3 regions were amplified by immunoSEQ multiplex PCR using 35 Vbeta forward and 13 Jbeta reverse primers. Overall study results and their limits: Higher clonality and more expanded CD8+ clones were observed in lesional scalp than in normal scalp, particularly in alopecia totalis/universalis, a finding suggestive of antigenic drive. Scalp TCR repertoire analysis is complicated because resident alphabeta T cells in normal human skin are also sequenced, whereas mouse skin is dominated by gammadelta T cells. Compared with mice, TCR sequences shared between patients were less clear, possibly partly because of HLA diversity across the patient population.

CDR1 and CDR2, per the germline V gene (reference sequence), are LNHDA and SQIVND. Trimming takes 6 bases off V and 1 base off J; junction bases not matched to a gene: 6. The CDR3 has 15 amino acids, counting the end cysteine and phenylalanine. CDR3 DNA is the only sequence kept; it has 45 bases, read in frame from the first base. Peripheral blood and lesional scalp punch biopsies were obtained from patients with alopecia areata. After PBMCs were isolated by density centrifugation and stained for CD3, CD4 and CD8, a FACSAria was used to sort CD4+ and CD8+ T cells. This clone has only a few counts. What this receptor recognizes is not known. Base qualities were left out, and no much larger clone turns up one base away. The library was prepared using the immunoSEQ multiplex PCR assay. For TCR sequencing, RNA was extracted from every sample and reverse transcribed into cDNA to serve as template. SuperScript III was used to make first-strand cDNA, primed with a 2:1 mix of oligo-dT and random hexamers. Amplification bias was assessed with a synthetic immune receptor repertoire, and residual bias was removed computationally. As for the authors' bioinformatics: Raw reads were preprocessed to remove errors, and CDR3 was defined according to IMGT conventions as the region from the conserved cysteine to phenylalanine. Clonality was computed by normalizing Shannon entropy by log2 of the number of productive unique TCRs and subtracting the result from 1. Whether each scalp clone was CD4 or CD8 was inferred by checking scalp TCRbeta sequences against the CD4 and CD8 repertoires from sorted blood. The source is immuneACCESS, and TCRdb retained only in-frame sequences with V and J called. Part of the clones is not carried over; for the studies checked, unresolved V genes explain less than half of this, and the remainder is unexplained. V, J and clone size were drawn from that table, and D and trimming were deduced from the DNA. The sample table shows 75,000 to 100,000 clones, and 35% to 50% are seen once. The top ten clones comprise under 0.9% of the sample.

The chain is assembled from TRBV19 and TRBJ2-3, and TRBD2 matches 8 of the central bases. The sequence was obtained from a human donor with alopecia areata. The material sequenced was CD4+ T cells sorted from blood. CDR3 protein: CASRSLAGRTDTQYF. In nucleotides, the sequence is TGTGCCAGTAGGTCCCTAGCGGGCCGCACAGATACGCAGTATTTT.